This T cell receptor (beta chain) was documented in a study of blood T cell repertoires in COVID-19. CDR1 SGHDT and CDR2 YYEEEE come from the germline V gene. V lost 4 bases and J lost 2, with 16 bases in between. This CDR3 spans 16 amino acids. Enrollment of patients from Seattle took place during active infection, with longitudinal follow-up. Measured with immunoSEQ multiplex PCR; TCRdb has only the in-frame clones, and not every one. The sample holds 95,000 to 150,000 clones, around 83% seen once. The sequence derives from a woman older than 75 with COVID-19, enrolled during active disease. V usage is TRBV5-6 and J usage is TRBJ2-1; TRBD2 is a possible D gene (5 bases). Sequencing input: peripheral blood. CDR3 residues: CASSNGPSGTYNEQFF. In DNA form, the CDR3 reads TGTGCCAGCAGCAATGGACCGAGCGGCACCTACAATGAGCAGTTCTTC. The full variable domain, in which reference TRBV5-6 and TRBJ2-1 provide the parts outside the CDR3, is DAGVTQSPTHLIKTRGQQVTLRCSPKSGHDTVSWYQQALGQGPQFIFQYYEEEERQRGNFPDRFSGHQFPNYSSELNVNALLLGDSALYLCASSNGPSGTYNEQFFGPGTRLTVL.